This record covers a single T cell receptor beta chain. Antigen unknown. TCRdb reprocessed the 5' RACE reads and stores each CDR3 protein as one record, lacking DNA. The table for this sample gives 140,000 to 150,000 distinct CDR3 sequences. The data derive from a study of T cells expressing NK-cell markers. General study points: In a handful of donors, dominant CD3+CD56+NKG2C+ clones formed about 1.0-8% of CD8+ cells.

The specimen was blood T cells: a sorted CD56 or NKG2C T cell subset, CD4+ or CD8+ T cells, or bulk PBMC T cells (not recorded which). The origin of this receptor is a man aged 18 to 35 in good health.

CDR3 sequence reads: CASSLLSGRAAYEQYF. The rearrangement links TRBV27 to TRBJ2-7; checking the TCRdb D call of TRBD2 is not possible without DNA. There are 16 residues in the CDR3. Germline CDR1 and CDR2: MNHEY and SMNVEV (reference sequence).